Following are 27 T cell receptor beta chains from one sample sequenced in a study of blood T cell repertoires in COVID-19. The table came from immunoSEQ multiplex PCR; TCRdb's copy has only in-frame clones and leaves some out. This sample has some 17,000 clones; around 80% occur once, and the top ten carry approximately 11%. Sequenced sample: peripheral blood. These TCRs come from a man aged 80 or over with acute or convalescent COVID-19.

This chain connects TRBV6-5 to TRBJ1-2, with 7 positions matching TRBD1. Germline CDR1 is MNHEY and CDR2 is SVGAGI. The CDR3 has 15 residues. The V gene end was trimmed by 2 bases and the J gene end by 1 base; junction bases not matched to a gene: 4. The CDR3 region is CASSYQGGLNYGYTF. The CDR3 DNA reads as TGTGCCAGCAGTTACCAGGGGGGCCTTAACTATGGCTACACCTTC.

The chain is built from TRBV30 and TRBJ1-3; D not resolved. V gave up 1 base and J gave up 4 bases, with 8 bases separating them. Germline CDR1 GTSNPN, CDR2 SVGIG (reference sequence). The CDR3 spans 13 residues. The CDR3 spells CAWSGGPGNTIYF. CDR3 sequence (DNA): TGTGCCTGGAGTGGAGGGCCCGGAAACACCATATATTTT.

The sample holds a few counts of this clone. The genes are TRBV4-1 and TRBJ1-6; 9 bases match TRBD1. The CDR3 is made up of 19 amino acids. CDR1 and CDR2 from the germline V gene are MGHRA and YSYEKL. The V and J ends lost 2 bases and 0 bases, in that order; junction bases with no gene match: 8. The CDR3 bases are TGCGCCAGCAGCCAAACCCCGGGACAGGGAAGCTCCTATAATTCACCCCTCCACTTT. Translating gives CASSQTPGQGSSYNSPLHF.

CDR3 bases: TGTGCTAGTGGTTTGGACAGGGTGTCCCTTTACACCTTC. Protein: CASGLDRVSLYTF. The J gene is TRBJ1-2, the V gene TRBV12-5; a possible D gene is TRBD1 (6 bases). Germline CDR1 reads LGHNT; CDR2 reads FRNRAP. Trimming took off 1 base at V and 11 bases at J, with 14 bases between the two ends. The CDR3 sequence is 13 residues long.

CDR3 sequence reads: CASSADSQLWETQYF. CDR3 nucleotides: TGTGCCAGCAGCGCAGACAGTCAACTTTGGGAGACCCAGTACTTC. The V gene is TRBV7-8, the J gene TRBJ2-5; D is possibly TRBD1 (5 bases). The CDR3 contains 15 residues. Germline V CDR1 and CDR2: SGHVS, FQNEAQ. Trimming took off 5 bases at V and 5 bases at J, with 18 bases between the two ends.

The CDR3 nucleotides are TGTGCCAGCAGTTCTCGCTACGAGCAGTACTTC. Its translation is CASSSRYEQYF. The chain uses TRBV12-3 or TRBV12-4 and TRBJ2-7, with D unclear. Trimming stripped 4 bases from V and 3 bases from J, with 4 bases between. The CDR3 has 11 residues.

This rearrangement joins TRBV5-6 to TRBJ1-5; no definite D call. Trimming cost V 4 bases and J 1 base, with 12 bases left between them. The germline gives CDR1 SGHDT, CDR2 YYEEEE. The CDR3 covers 15 residues. CDR3 in DNA: TGTGCCAGCAGCCCCCGGGCGGGCAGCAATCAGCCCCAGCATTTT. Protein: CASSPRAGSNQPQHF.

The chain recombines TRBV15 with TRBJ1-4; 8 bases match TRBD1. After removal of 3 bases from V and 0 bases from J, the junction contained 3 bases not matched to a gene. Germline-derived CDR1 and CDR2 are LNHNV and YYDKDF (reference sequence). This CDR3 spans 16 amino acids. The CDR3 is CATSRDRDSTNEKLFF. The CDR3 DNA reads as TGTGCCACCAGCAGGGACAGGGATTCAACTAATGAAAAACTGTTTTTT. The complete variable domain, with remaining parts taken from reference TRBV15 and TRBJ1-4, reads DAMVIQNPRYQVTQFGKPVTLSCSQTLNHNVMYWYQQKSSQAPKLLFHYYDKDFNNEADTPDNFQSRRPNTSFCFLDIRSPGLGDTAMYLCATSRDRDSTNEKLFFGSGTQLSVL.

A few counts support this clone. The V call is TRBV4-3, the J call TRBJ2-1; TRBD1 is a possible D gene (6 bases). The CDR3 has 15 residues. Germline V CDR1 and CDR2: LGHNA, YSLEER. V lost 1 base and J 7 bases, leaving 14 bases between the germline ends. The CDR3 spells CASSQGAGAENEQFF. The CDR3 DNA sequence: TGCGCCAGCAGCCAAGGAGCAGGGGCGGAGAATGAGCAGTTCTTC.

This rearrangement joins TRBV6-5 to TRBJ1-5, with 8 nucleotides matching TRBD1. Trimming took 5 bases from V and 6 from J; bases not matched to a gene: 6. This CDR3 is built from 14 residues. From germline, CDR1 is MNHEY and CDR2 SVGAGI. Here the CDR3 DNA reads TGTGCCAGCAGTCTGAGGACAGGGAGTCAGCCCCAGCATTTT. It specifies CASSLRTGSQPQHF.

The gene calls are TRBV4-3 and TRBJ2-2, with D tentatively TRBD2 (5 bases). The CDR3 is 13 amino acids. With 0 bases removed from V and 8 bases from J, the gap between germline ends came to 7 bases. Germline values: CDR1 LGHNA, CDR2 YSLEER. CDR3 protein: CASSQDGIGELFF. The DNA for the CDR3 is TGCGCCAGCAGCCAAGACGGGATAGGGGAGCTGTTTTTT.

Sample share makes this clone medium-sized. This specimen includes other DNA sequences encoding the same CDR3. This chain links TRBV18 with TRBJ2-1, with 13 bases that match TRBD2. Germline assignment: CDR1 KGHSH and CDR2 LQKENI. Trimming at V came to 0 bases and at J to 7 bases, leaving 3 bases not matched to a gene. The CDR3 extends over 16 amino acids. CDR3 DNA sequence: TGTGCCAGCTCACCACCGACGGGACTAGCGGGGAATGAGCAGTTCTTC. It yields the protein CASSPPTGLAGNEQFF.

The rearrangement joins TRBV6-5 to TRBJ1-5, with unresolved D. This CDR3 has 13 residues. Deletions cut 4 bases from V and 4 bases from J, with 8 bases between. Germline V gene lookup returns CDR1 MNHEY and CDR2 SVGAGI. CDR3 sequence reads: CASSFSYNQPQHF. The CDR3 region has the DNA TGTGCCAGCAGTTTTTCTTATAATCAGCCCCAGCATTTT.

This sequence joins TRBV4-2 and TRBJ1-1, with a weak D call TRBD1 (5 bases). This CDR3 is 13 amino acids long. V lost 1 base and J 7 bases, leaving 10 bases between the germline ends. CDR1 LGHNA and CDR2 YNFKEQ come from the germline V gene. Written as DNA, the CDR3 is TGTGCCAGCAGCCAAGCTCAGGGTCTTGAAGCTTTCTTT. It yields the protein CASSQAQGLEAFF.

The rearrangement joins TRBV5-6 to TRBJ2-5; 9 bases fit TRBD2. CDR3 size: 14 residues. Germline CDR1 SGHDT, CDR2 YYEEEE. With 4 bases clipped from V and 7 bases from J, the junction kept 8 bases outside the gene matches. This chain's CDR3 is CASSISGGGGTQYF. In DNA, the CDR3 is TGTGCCAGCAGCATTAGCGGGGGCGGGGGGACCCAGTACTTC.

A note on this clone: Likely a read error: the CDR3 ends without its conserved phenylalanine or tryptophan. Because the CDR3's place on the DNA is in doubt, the DNA is left out and the CDR3 is given as listed by TCRdb. The chain is built from TRBV5-1 and TRBJ1-1. The CDR3 contains 13 residues when both ends are counted. Germline CDR1 SGHRS, CDR2 YFSETQ. CDR3 residues: CASSLGPTAPPAL.

V usage is TRBV20-1 and J usage is TRBJ1-1; TRBD1 aligns across 9 bases. CDR3 length equals 15 residues. Losses at the gene ends were 3 bases for V and 4 bases for J; bases not matched to a gene: 9. In germline, CDR1 is DFQATT, CDR2 SNEGSKA (reference sequence). The CDR3 DNA reads as TGCAGTGCTAGTCCTTTCGACAGGGGGTTCACTGAAGCTTTCTTT. Encoded protein: CSASPFDRGFTEAFF.

The rearrangement joins TRBV7-9 to TRBJ1-1; D uncertain. Germline lookup yields CDR1 SEHNR and CDR2 FQNEAQ (reference sequence). The CDR3 has 14 amino acids. The V end lost 4 bases, the J end lost 1 base, and 10 bases lay between the germline ends. The CDR3 sequence is CASSSETGNTEAFF. The CDR3 DNA follows: TGTGCCAGCAGCTCGGAAACGGGGAACACTGAAGCTTTCTTT.

This clone showed up just a few times. This chain joins TRBV9 and TRBJ1-1; no clear D. The CDR3 extends over 13 amino acids. Germline values: CDR1 SGDLS, CDR2 YYNGEE. Deletions cut 4 bases from V and 1 base from J, with 8 bases between. The CDR3 region has the DNA TGTGCCAGCAGCCTAAGAGGGAACACTGAAGCTTTCTTT. This translates into CASSLRGNTEAFF.

The table lists this clone with a few counts. V gene TRBV4-3 combines with J gene TRBJ1-2; D gene ambiguous. The CDR3 loop spans 13 amino acids. Trimming stripped 2 bases from V and 4 bases from J, with 8 bases between. Germline lookup yields CDR1 LGHNA and CDR2 YSLEER. The CDR3 loop reads CASSQQNTYGYTF. CDR3 nucleotide sequence: TGCGCCAGCAGCCAACAGAATACCTATGGCTACACCTTC.

The rearrangement uses TRBV5-1 and TRBJ1-6; no definite D call. The CDR3 has 16 amino acids. CDR1 SGHRS and CDR2 YFSETQ come from the germline V gene. V lost 0 bases and J 5 bases, leaving 12 bases between the germline ends. CDR3 region: CASSLAGNSDNSPLHF. For the CDR3, the DNA is TGCGCCAGCAGCTTGGCGGGGAACTCGGATAATTCACCCCTCCACTTT.

The chain has TRBV7-2 and TRBJ2-5, with 7 bases aligning to TRBD2. Germline lookup yields CDR1 SGHTA and CDR2 FQGNSA. The CDR3 runs 14 residues. With V trimmed by 3 bases and J by 1 base, 2 bases remained unmatched. CDR3 sequence (DNA): TGTGCCAGCAGCTTCCAGCGGGGCCAAGAGACCCAGTACTTC. Translated, it gives CASSFQRGQETQYF.

A few counts support this clone. The chain employs TRBV6-5 and TRBJ1-2; 11 bases agree with TRBD1. Germline V gene sequence: CDR1 MNHEY, CDR2 SVGAGI. V shed 0 bases, J shed 4 bases, and the junction held 4 bases outside the gene matches. The CDR3 is 16 residues long. CDR3 amino acids: CASSYSRTGGGYGYTF. The CDR3 DNA follows: TGTGCCAGCAGTTACTCGAGGACAGGGGGCGGCTATGGCTACACCTTC.

The CDR3 coding sequence is TGTGCCAGCAGCCTCAGCTCCTACAATGAGCAGTTCTTC. It specifies CASSLSSYNEQFF. The chain couples TRBV9 to TRBJ2-1; no definite D call. The CDR3 totals 13 residues. V was cut by 4 bases and J by 0 bases, with 5 bases left in between. The germline V gene has CDR1 SGDLS and CDR2 YYNGEE.

V and J are TRBV10-3 and TRBJ2-3; TRBD1 matches 10 bases. V gave up 8 bases and J gave up 0 bases; unmatched junction bases: 20. Germline V gene sequence: CDR1 ENHRY, CDR2 SYGVKD. CDR3 length: 20 amino acids. Here the CDR3 DNA reads TGTGCCATCGGAAGTCGGACAGGGGGAACCTCTCATTCTAGCACAGATACGCAGTATTTT. It codes for CAIGSRTGGTSHSSTDTQYF.

This chain joins TRBV11-3 and TRBJ1-2; 7 bases map to TRBD1. Per germline, CDR1 SGHNT and CDR2 YENEEA. This CDR3 comprises 17 residues. V was clipped by 6 bases and J by 7 bases; unmatched bases: 20. The CDR3 coding sequence is TGTGCCAGCAGAACTCTTAAATACAGGGGAAGTGAAAGTGGCTACACCTTC. It yields the protein CASRTLKYRGSESGYTF.

The chain couples TRBV11-2 to TRBJ1-2; D is ambiguous. The CDR3 is 14 residues long. Trimming cost V 1 base and J 2 bases, with 8 bases left between them. Germline loops: CDR1 SGHAT, CDR2 FQNNGV. The DNA of the CDR3 is TGTGCCAGCAGCTTAGCGCAGCGGAACTATGGCTACACCTTC. Encoded protein: CASSLAQRNYGYTF.